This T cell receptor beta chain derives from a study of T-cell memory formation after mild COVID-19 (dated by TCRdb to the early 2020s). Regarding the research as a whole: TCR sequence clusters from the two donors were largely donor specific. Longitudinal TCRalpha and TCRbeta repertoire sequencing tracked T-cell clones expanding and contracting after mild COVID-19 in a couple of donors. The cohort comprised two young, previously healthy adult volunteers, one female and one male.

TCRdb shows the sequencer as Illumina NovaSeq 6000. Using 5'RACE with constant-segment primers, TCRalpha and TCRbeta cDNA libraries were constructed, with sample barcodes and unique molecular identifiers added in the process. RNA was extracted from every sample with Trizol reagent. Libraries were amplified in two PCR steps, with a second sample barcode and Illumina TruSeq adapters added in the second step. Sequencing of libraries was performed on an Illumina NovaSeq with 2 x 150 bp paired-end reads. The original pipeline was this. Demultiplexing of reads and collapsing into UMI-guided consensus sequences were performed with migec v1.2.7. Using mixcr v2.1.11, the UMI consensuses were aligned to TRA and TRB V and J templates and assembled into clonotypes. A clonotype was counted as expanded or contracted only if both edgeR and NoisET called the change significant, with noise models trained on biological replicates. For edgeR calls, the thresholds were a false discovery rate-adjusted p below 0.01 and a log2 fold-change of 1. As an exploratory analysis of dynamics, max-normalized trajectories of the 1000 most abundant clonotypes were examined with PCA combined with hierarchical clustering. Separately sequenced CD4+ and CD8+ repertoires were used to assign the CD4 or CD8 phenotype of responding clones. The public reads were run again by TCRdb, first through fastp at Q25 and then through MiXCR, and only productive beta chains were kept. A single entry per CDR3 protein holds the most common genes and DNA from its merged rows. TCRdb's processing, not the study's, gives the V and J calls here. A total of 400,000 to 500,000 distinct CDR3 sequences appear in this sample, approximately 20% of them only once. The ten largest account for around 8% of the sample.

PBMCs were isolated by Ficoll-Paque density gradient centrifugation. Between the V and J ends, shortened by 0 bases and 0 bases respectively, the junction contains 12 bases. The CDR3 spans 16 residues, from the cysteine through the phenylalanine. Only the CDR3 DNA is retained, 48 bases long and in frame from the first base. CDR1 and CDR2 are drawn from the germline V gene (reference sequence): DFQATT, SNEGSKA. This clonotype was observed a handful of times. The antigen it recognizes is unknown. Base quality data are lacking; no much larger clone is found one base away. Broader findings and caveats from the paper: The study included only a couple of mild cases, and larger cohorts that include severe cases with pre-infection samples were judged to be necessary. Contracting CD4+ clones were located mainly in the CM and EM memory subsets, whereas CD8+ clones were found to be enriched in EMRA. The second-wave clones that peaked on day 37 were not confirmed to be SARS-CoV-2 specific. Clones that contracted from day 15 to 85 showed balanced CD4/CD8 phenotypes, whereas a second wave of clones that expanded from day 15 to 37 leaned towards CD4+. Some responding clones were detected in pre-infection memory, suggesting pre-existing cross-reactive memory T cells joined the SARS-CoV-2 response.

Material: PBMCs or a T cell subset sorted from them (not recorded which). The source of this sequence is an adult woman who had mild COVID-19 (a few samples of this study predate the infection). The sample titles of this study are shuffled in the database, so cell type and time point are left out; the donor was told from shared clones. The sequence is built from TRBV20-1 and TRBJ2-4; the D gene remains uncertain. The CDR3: CSARDGSPRAKNIQYF. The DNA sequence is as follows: TGCAGTGCTAGAGATGGCAGTCCGCGAGCCAAAAACATTCAGTACTTC.